This is a list of T cell receptor beta chains from one sample in a study of T cells in Graves' hyperthyroidism and ophthalmopathy. TCRdb recomputed calls from the multiplex PCR reads with MiXCR, one row per CDR3 protein. The sample gives about 290,000 distinct CDR3 sequences, 13% of which show up once; 7.8% is in the top ten. Sequences were obtained from blood. The receptors derive from a woman aged 30 to 39 with Graves' hyperthyroidism that later progressed to Graves' ophthalmopathy. CDR3s include the opening cysteine and the closing phenylalanine or tryptophan. A D gene is named only where the DNA matches it firmly. Clone size is stated in some rows and not others, as once, few, many or a class when expanded.

abundance	j_gene	d_gene	v_gene	CDR3nt	CDR3aa
-	TRBJ2-5	-	TRBV9	TGTGCCAGCAGCGTAGGAGTCGCGGGGCAAGAGACCCAGTACTTC	CASSVGVAGQETQYF
-	TRBJ2-5	-	TRBV29-1	TGCAGCGTTGAAGATCGTAGGAGACTGCTACAAGAGACCCAGTACTTC	CSVEDRRRLLQETQYF
many	TRBJ2-3	TRBD1	TRBV2	TGTGCCAGCAGTGACGGGACAGAATACACAGATACGCAGTATTTT	CASSDGTEYTDTQYF
-	TRBJ2-2	-	TRBV19	TGTGCCAGTAGTATAGGGAAGGCAGGGAACACCGGGGAGCTGTTTTTT	CASSIGKAGNTGELFF
many	TRBJ2-1	-	TRBV12-3/TRBV12-4	TGTGCCAGCAGTAGTCGACCCTACAATGAGCAGTTCTTC	CASSSRPYNEQFF
many	TRBJ2-1	TRBD2	TRBV13	TGTGCCAGCAGCTTACTCGGGACGGGGGGGAGGTCCTACAATGAGCAGTTCTTC	CASSLLGTGGRSYNEQFF
-	TRBJ2-1	-	TRBV5-1	TGCGCCAGCAGCTGGAAGACAGGATCCAACAATGAGCAGTTCTTC	CASSWKTGSNNEQFF
once	TRBJ2-1	TRBD2	TRBV14	TGTGCCAGCAGCCAGAATACCGGGACTAGCGGGCTTGTCTTC	CASSQNTGTSGLVF
many	TRBJ2-2	TRBD2	TRBV12-3/TRBV12-4	TGTGCCAGCAGTTCCCGGGGACTAGCGGGTGCCACCGGGGAGCTGTTTTTT	CASSSRGLAGATGELFF
-	TRBJ1-3	-	TRBV6-1	TGTGCCAGCAGGCCGACGGTACTTTCTGGAAACACCATATATTTT	CASRPTVLSGNTIYF
-	TRBJ2-3	TRBD2	TRBV20-1	TGCAGTGCTAGAGATCGAGCGGGAAGGACAGATACGCAGTATTTT	CSARDRAGRTDTQYF
many	TRBJ1-2	-	TRBV28	TGTGCCAGCAGAGTTGGGGGGGCTGGAGGCTACACCTTC	CASRVGGAGGYTF
few	TRBJ1-5	-	TRBV5-1	TGCGCCAGCAGCCCCGGGGATTATAGCAATCAGCCCCAGCATTTT	CASSPGDYSNQPQHF
many	TRBJ2-5	-	TRBV3-1	TGTGCCAGCAGCCAATCTGGGAAGGCCCGGGTGTCGAAGTACTTC	CASSQSGKARVSKYF
few	TRBJ2-5	TRBD1	TRBV19	TGTGCCAGTAGCGAACCAGGGGGCGAAGAGACCCAGTACTTC	CASSEPGGEETQYF
-	TRBJ1-2	-	TRBV14	TGTGCCAGCAGCCAAGAGGGGTTACCCTATGGCTACACCTTC	CASSQEGLPYGYTF
few	TRBJ2-7	-	TRBV19	TGTGCCAGTAGTATTGCTCGGGAGCCCTCCTACGAGCAGTACTTC	CASSIAREPSYEQYF
many	TRBJ1-2	-	TRBV28	TGTGCCAGCAGTCCCACCCCACCTGGCTACACCTTC	CASSPTPPGYTF
many	TRBJ1-4	-	TRBV7-2	TGTGCCAGCAGATTAGGGTCAACTAATGAAAAACTGTTTTTT	CASRLGSTNEKLFF
many	TRBJ2-1	TRBD2	TRBV27	TGTGCCAGCCGTTTCGCTAGCGGGAGTTATGAGCAGTTCTTC	CASRFASGSYEQFF
few	TRBJ2-2	-	TRBV7-9	TGTGCCAGCAGCTCCCAAGATGTGAACACCGGGGAGCTGTTTTTT	CASSSQDVNTGELFF
many	TRBJ1-1	TRBD1	TRBV15	TGTGCCACCAGCAGAGAAGGGGACAGGGAGACTGAAGCTTTCTTT	CATSREGDRETEAFF
many	TRBJ2-7	TRBD1	TRBV28	TGTGCCAACCCAGACAGGGTTTACTCCTACGAGCAGTACTTC	CANPDRVYSYEQYF
many	TRBJ2-6	-	TRBV19	TGTGCCAGTAGCGGGAGCCGCTCTGGGGCCAACGTCCTGACTTTC	CASSGSRSGANVLTF
many	TRBJ1-5	-	TRBV7-2	TGTGCCAGCAGCTTAGTGCTCACCGGAAGGACAGATACGCAGCATTTT	CASSLVLTGRTDTQHF
many	TRBJ2-1	TRBD2	TRBV6-1	TGTGCCAGCACAACTTTAGCGGGAGGCTTATACAATGAGCAGTTCTTC	CASTTLAGGLYNEQFF
many	TRBJ2-1	TRBD2	TRBV5-1	TGCGCCAGCAGCTGGACTAGCGGCCTACCCGGGAATGAGCAGTTCTTC	CASSWTSGLPGNEQFF
-	TRBJ2-3	-	TRBV20-1	TGCAGTGCCCCGGGACTTGGGAGCACAGATACGCAGTATTTT	CSAPGLGSTDTQYF
many	TRBJ1-1	-	TRBV30	TGTGCCTGGAGTCTCCCGCCAGCCGAAGCTTTCTTT	CAWSLPPAEAFF
-	TRBJ2-5	-	TRBV7-9	TGTGCCACCGGTTACGGGGGCGAGACCCAGTACTTC	CATGYGGETQYF
-	TRBJ2-2	-	TRBV28	TGTGCCAGCAGTCCATATCCCGGGACGGACTCTCTCATCGCGAACACCGGGGAGCTGTTTTTT	CASSPYPGTDSLIANTGELFF
few	TRBJ2-1	-	TRBV19	TGTGCCAGTAGTACTCATCTAGGGGCCTCCTACAATGAGCAGTTCTTC	CASSTHLGASYNEQFF
many	TRBJ1-1	-	TRBV28	TGTGCCAGCAGTTTATGGGCTTCTGAAGCTTTCTTT	CASSLWASEAFF
many	TRBJ2-1	TRBD2	TRBV6-2/TRBV6-3	TGTGCCAGCAGTTCCCTAGCGGGTTACTCCTACAATGAGCAGTTCTTC	CASSSLAGYSYNEQFF
many	TRBJ1-1	-	TRBV28	TGTGCCAGCAGTCGGGACATCAACACTGAAGCTTTCTTT	CASSRDINTEAFF
many	TRBJ2-1	TRBD2	TRBV5-1	TGCGCCAGCAGCAGCGGACTAGCACTCTGGGATGAGCAGTTCTTC	CASSSGLALWDEQFF
many	TRBJ2-3	-	TRBV20-1	TGCAGTGCAATGACAGGAGATACGCAGTATTTT	CSAMTGDTQYF
many	TRBJ2-7	-	TRBV6-1	TGTGCCAGCGCTGATCGTGAGGGGCTCGACGAGCAGTACTTC	CASADREGLDEQYF
many	TRBJ1-5	-	TRBV20-1	TGCAGTGCTGGGCGCCCGGGATTCAATCAGCCCCAGCATTTT	CSAGRPGFNQPQHF
many	TRBJ2-3	-	TRBV27	TGTGCCAGCAGTTGGCTAGCGAGCACAGATACGCAGTATTTT	CASSWLASTDTQYF
-	TRBJ2-7	TRBD2	TRBV6-5	TGTGCCAGCAGTTACGGCTCCGGGGCTAGCGGCCGCTACGAGCAGTACTTC	CASSYGSGASGRYEQYF
-	TRBJ1-2	-	TRBV6-5	TGTGCCAGCAGTTACACGGGCGGGAGGAACTATGGCTACACCTTC	CASSYTGGRNYGYTF
many	TRBJ1-1	TRBD1	TRBV6-1	TGTGCCAGCAGTGAATACAGGGGGGACGGGAGGACTGAAGCTTTCTTT	CASSEYRGDGRTEAFF
few	TRBJ1-5	-	TRBV29-1	TGCAGCGTTGAAGCCCCAGGAGGGCCCCAGCATTTT	CSVEAPGGPQHF
many	TRBJ2-1	-	TRBV12-5	TGTGCTAGTGGTTTGGTGCGTAGTCCCTACAATGAGCAGTTCTTC	CASGLVRSPYNEQFF